These 27 T cell receptor beta chains share one sample of origin, sequenced in a study of shared clonotypes between healthy human individuals. Libraries were prepared by immunoSEQ multiplex PCR; TCRdb keeps only in-frame clonotypes and omits some of them. The sample lists roughly 300,000 clones, more than 60% occurring once. The sample taken for sequencing was memory CD4+ T cells sorted from blood. Described subset: CD45RA-negative fraction. The receptor source for this set is a young man in good health.

The rearrangement uses TRBV6-5 and TRBJ1-4; TRBD1 might be the D (6 bases). The CDR3 covers 14 residues. Germline-derived CDR1 and CDR2 are MNHEY and SVGAGI. Trimming cost V 4 bases and J 6 bases, with 12 bases left between them. CDR3 sequence: CASSLQGRDEKLFF. Written as DNA, the CDR3 is TGTGCCAGCAGTTTACAGGGAAGGGATGAAAAACTGTTTTTT.

The chain carries TRBV27 and TRBJ2-5; D perhaps matches TRBD1 (5 bases). Germline V gene sequence: CDR1 MNHEY, CDR2 SMNVEV (reference sequence). Between the trimmed V and J ends, which lost 5 bases and 5 bases, there was a span of 18 bases. There are 15 residues in the CDR3. This chain's CDR3 is CASSRNQGLGETQYF. The CDR3 nucleotides read TGTGCCAGCAGTAGAAACCAGGGCTTAGGGGAGACCCAGTACTTC.

V gene TRBV7-3 combines with J gene TRBJ2-3; maybe TRBD2 (5 bases). The CDR3 has 13 amino acids. V lost 5 bases and J 6 bases, leaving 12 bases between the germline ends. Germline V gene data show CDR1 as SGHTA and CDR2 as FQGTGA. The CDR3 nucleotides are TGTGCCAGCAGCCACGGGGTTGCCGATACGCAGTATTTT. It specifies CASSHGVADTQYF.

The chain couples TRBV5-1 to TRBJ2-1; tentative D call: TRBD2 (6 bases). CDR1 and CDR2 from the germline V gene are SGHRS and YFSETQ. V lost 5 bases, J lost 9 bases, and 24 bases lay in between. This CDR3 comprises 16 residues. The CDR3 DNA reads as TGCGCCAGCAGGTCTGAACCGGGAGTCAGGTTGGGTGAGCAGTTCTTC. This codes for CASRSEPGVRLGEQFF. Drawing the rest from reference TRBV5-1 and TRBJ2-1, the complete variable domain is KAGVTQTPRYLIKTRGQQVTLSCSPISGHRSVSWYQQTPGQGLQFLFEYFSETQRNKGNFPGRFSGRQFSNSRSEMNVSTLELGDSALYLCASRSEPGVRLGEQFFGPGTRLTVL.

The gene calls are TRBV5-6 and TRBJ2-3; 9 bases fit TRBD1. The CDR3 has 16 amino acids. V lost 0 bases to trimming and J lost 6 bases; unmatched junction nucleotides: 8. Per the germline V gene, CDR1 is SGHDT and CDR2 is YYEEEE. The CDR3 is CASSLGIQGTGDTQYF. The CDR3 nucleotides are TGTGCCAGCAGCTTGGGCATACAAGGGACAGGGGATACGCAGTATTTT.

The chain has TRBV19 and TRBJ2-7; 7 bases fit TRBD2. Germline trimming cut 5 bases from V and 3 bases from J; bases unmatched to any gene: 13. There are 16 residues in the CDR3. Germline CDR1 LNHDA, CDR2 SQIVND (reference sequence). The CDR3 DNA follows: TGTGCCAGTAGTGGGGGGGTTTCGAGTGATGGCTACGAGCAGTACTTC. This translates into CASSGGVSSDGYEQYF. Together with reference TRBV19 and TRBJ2-7, the CDR3 gives the full variable domain: DGGITQSPKYLFRKEGQNVTLSCEQNLNHDAMYWYRQDPGQGLRLIYYSQIVNDFQKGDIAEGYSVSREKKESFPLTVTSAQKNPTAFYLCASSGGVSSDGYEQYFGPGTRLTVT.

V and J are TRBV19 and TRBJ2-1; 9 bases fit TRBD2. J lost 2 bases, V lost 1 base, and 9 bases had no gene match. The CDR3 length is 18 residues. Germline loops: CDR1 LNHDA, CDR2 SQIVND (reference sequence). The DNA of the CDR3 is TGTGCCAGTAGTATAGTTAGCCTAGCGGGATCCCCCTACAATGAGCAGTTCTTC. Translating gives CASSIVSLAGSPYNEQFF. Full variable domain (missing parts from reference TRBV19 and TRBJ2-1): DGGITQSPKYLFRKEGQNVTLSCEQNLNHDAMYWYRQDPGQGLRLIYYSQIVNDFQKGDIAEGYSVSREKKESFPLTVTSAQKNPTAFYLCASSIVSLAGSPYNEQFFGPGTRLTVL.

In this sample, this clone turned up many times. The gene calls are TRBV19 and TRBJ1-5; D perhaps matches TRBD1 (5 bases). Germline-derived CDR1 and CDR2 are LNHDA and SQIVND (reference sequence). Trimming shortened V by 4 bases and J by 2 bases, and 15 bases separated the two germline ends. The CDR3 contains 16 residues. The CDR3: CASSNPAGRGNQPQHF. In DNA form, the CDR3 reads TGTGCCAGTAGTAACCCGGCAGGGAGAGGCAATCAGCCCCAGCATTTT.

This clone was observed a handful of times. The rearrangement joins TRBV2 to TRBJ1-4; weak D call: TRBD1 (6 bases). The CDR3 loop spans 14 amino acids. Trimming stripped 6 bases from V and 2 bases from J, with 10 bases between. Germline CDR1 and CDR2: SNHLY and FYNNEI. The CDR3 sequence: CASRSQGTNEKLFF. The CDR3 region has the DNA TGTGCCAGCAGAAGCCAGGGGACTAATGAAAAACTGTTTTTT. The variable domain in full, with the rest retrieved from reference TRBV2 and TRBJ1-4, is EPEVTQTPSHQVTQMGQEVILRCVPISNHLYFYWYRQILGQKVEFLVSFYNNEISEKSEIFDDQFSVERPDGSNFTLKIRSTKLEDSAMYFCASRSQGTNEKLFFGSGTQLSVL.

This clone was seen once. The V and J genes are TRBV5-6 and TRBJ2-3, with D uncertain. Germline V gene data show CDR1 as SGHDT and CDR2 as YYEEEE. This CDR3 has 13 residues. Trimming took 5 bases from V and 0 from J, leaving 7 bases between them. The CDR3 nucleotides read TGTGCCAGCAGTCGGCCCAGCACAGATACGCAGTATTTT. It yields the protein CASSRPSTDTQYF.

This clone was counted between two and nine times. The V call is TRBV19, the J call TRBJ1-5; 9 bases fit TRBD1. V shed 4 bases, J shed 6 bases, and the junction held 7 bases outside the gene matches. This CDR3 has 15 residues. The germline gives CDR1 LNHDA, CDR2 SQIVND (reference sequence). The CDR3 here is CASSTTTGGGQPQHF. CDR3 nucleotides: TGTGCCAGTAGTACCACTACAGGGGGCGGTCAGCCCCAGCATTTT.

The rearrangement links TRBV27 to TRBJ1-2; D ambiguous. CDR3 length: 16 residues. V dropped 0 bases and J dropped 8 bases, with 19 bases sitting between them. Germline-derived CDR1 and CDR2 are MNHEY and SMNVEV (reference sequence). CDR3 sequence: CASSLSSSRALRGYTF. The CDR3 nucleotides read TGTGCCAGCAGTTTATCGAGTTCCCGGGCCCTCCGGGGCTACACCTTC.

As regards this clone: A single base separates this from a much larger clone, so it may be a read error. The chain combines TRBV6-1 with TRBJ2-7; no reliable D call. The germline V and J ends were trimmed by 5 bases and 3 bases, with 5 bases remaining between them. The germline V gene encodes CDR1 MNHNS and CDR2 SASEGT. The CDR3 sequence is 11 residues long. The chain's CDR3 is CASSSYYEQYF. The CDR3 coding sequence is TGTGCCAGCAGTTCATACTACGAGCAGTACTTC.

The rearrangement uses TRBV30 and TRBJ2-1, with 7 nucleotides matching TRBD2. The CDR3 consists of 14 residues. With 4 bases clipped from V and 12 bases from J, the junction kept 15 bases outside the gene matches. CDR1 and CDR2 (germline): GTSNPN, SVGIG (reference sequence). The CDR3 loop is CAWTPSISAGLQFF. The CDR3 coding sequence is TGTGCCTGGACTCCTTCAATTTCAGCGGGACTGCAGTTCTTC.

J is TRBJ1-1 and V is TRBV5-4; the D gene is possibly TRBD1 (6 bases). The V and J ends lost 4 bases and 8 bases respectively, with 9 bases between them. The CDR3 extends over 11 amino acids. CDR1 is SGHNT and CDR2 is YYREEE in the germline V gene (reference sequence). The CDR3 DNA is TGTGCCAGCAGCAGAACAGGGGAAGCTTTCTTT. Translating it yields CASSRTGEAFF.

The chain joins TRBV18 to TRBJ1-1; D unresolved. Germline assignment: CDR1 KGHSH and CDR2 LQKENI. Trimming pared 5 bases from V and 7 bases from J, leaving 14 bases between. This CDR3 spans 13 amino acids. The CDR3 spells CASSAYTHLEAFF. CDR3 coding DNA: TGTGCCAGCTCAGCATATACACACCTTGAAGCTTTCTTT. Full variable domain (rest looked up from reference TRBV18 and TRBJ1-1): NAGVMQNPRHLVRRRGQEARLRCSPMKGHSHVYWYRQLPEEGLKFMVYLQKENIIDESGMPKERFSAEFPKEGPSILRIQQVVRGDSAAYFCASSAYTHLEAFFGQGTRLTVV.

Concerning this clone: Different DNA sequences within this sample yield the same CDR3. The gene calls are TRBV18 and TRBJ1-4, with D tentatively TRBD1 (5 bases). V lost 6 bases and J lost 0, with 8 bases in between. Germline V CDR1 and CDR2: KGHSH, LQKENI. The CDR3 is 14 residues long. The CDR3 nucleotides are TGTGCCAGCTCCGAAGGGGCAACTAATGAAAAACTGTTTTTT. Translating it yields CASSEGATNEKLFF.

Only one count was recorded for this clone. The chain links TRBV7-8 to TRBJ2-1; D may correspond to TRBD1 or TRBD2 (6 bases each). From germline, CDR1 is SGHVS and CDR2 FQNEAQ. The CDR3 is made up of 15 amino acids. V was shortened by 6 bases and J by 5 bases, with 17 bases between the two germline ends. The CDR3 loop reads CASREGHTVNNEQFF. CDR3 DNA: TGTGCCAGCAGGGAGGGACACACAGTAAACAATGAGCAGTTCTTC.

The chain carries TRBV5-1 and TRBJ2-5; 8 bases agree with TRBD2. The CDR3 is 15 residues long. V shed 4 bases and J 5 bases; nucleotides not matched to a gene: 10. Germline values: CDR1 SGHRS, CDR2 YFSETQ. The CDR3, as DNA: TGCGCCAGCAGCGAACTAGCGGAAGTTAGGGAGACCCAGTACTTC. As protein: CASSELAEVRETQYF. Based on the CDR3 plus reference TRBV5-1 and TRBJ2-5, the full variable domain is KAGVTQTPRYLIKTRGQQVTLSCSPISGHRSVSWYQQTPGQGLQFLFEYFSETQRNKGNFPGRFSGRQFSNSRSEMNVSTLELGDSALYLCASSELAEVRETQYFGPGTRLLVL.

V gene TRBV25-1 combines with J gene TRBJ1-1, with D tentatively TRBD1 (5 bases). This CDR3 has 16 amino acids. Germline loops: CDR1 MGHDK, CDR2 SYGVNS. The V end was cut by 4 bases, the J end by 1 base, with 16 bases between. CDR3 coding DNA: TGTGCCAGCAGTGCCCCGGGGCAATACTCGAACACTGAAGCTTTCTTT. Protein sequence: CASSAPGQYSNTEAFF.

The chain is built from TRBV29-1 and TRBJ2-7, with a tentative D call TRBD2 (6 bases). Germline CDR1 is SQVTM and CDR2 is ANQGSEA. Trimming left V 6 bases short and J 2 bases short, with 8 bases between. CDR3 length: 11 residues. DNA of the CDR3: TGCAGCGTCTCTAGCGCCTACGAGCAGTACTTC. It is translated as CSVSSAYEQYF.

In its sample, this clone was seen a few times. The chain has TRBV4-1 and TRBJ2-2; D gene unclear. The V end was cut by 4 bases, the J end by 4 bases, with 7 bases between. Germline CDR1 MGHRA, CDR2 YSYEKL. The CDR3 consists of 13 residues. CDR3 coding DNA: TGCGCCAGCAGCCTCGCCATCACCGGGGAGCTGTTTTTT. It specifies CASSLAITGELFF.

This clone appeared a single time. The V gene is TRBV15, the J gene TRBJ1-1; D unclear. This CDR3 spans 17 amino acids. CDR1 is LNHNV, CDR2 YYDKDF, per germline (reference sequence). V lost 2 bases and J lost 9, with 25 bases in between. The CDR3, as DNA: TGTGCCACCAGCAGATACGGGGATTCGCCTGCAAGGGAGAAAGCTTTCTTT. Protein product: CATSRYGDSPAREKAFF.

The chain uses TRBV30 and TRBJ1-4, with D perhaps matching TRBD1 (6 bases). CDR1 and CDR2 (germline): GTSNPN, SVGIG (reference sequence). Trimming left V 3 bases short and J 3 bases short, with 14 bases between. The CDR3 has 15 residues. CDR3 nucleotides: TGTGCCTGGAGCCCTCGGGGGGCTTCTAATGAAAAACTGTTTTTT. This encodes CAWSPRGASNEKLFF.

The chain couples TRBV5-1 to TRBJ2-1; maybe TRBD1 (5 bases). Germline V gives CDR1 SGHRS, CDR2 YFSETQ. V lost 0 bases and J 5 bases, leaving 12 bases between the germline ends. This CDR3 has 15 amino acids. CDR3 nucleotide sequence: TGCGCCAGCAGCTTGGGGAGAGCAGGGAACAATGAGCAGTTCTTC. It specifies CASSLGRAGNNEQFF.

This chain links TRBV29-1 with TRBJ2-5, with D perhaps TRBD2 (5 bases). From germline, CDR1 is SQVTM and CDR2 ANQGSEA. V was trimmed by 4 bases and J by 4 bases, leaving 10 bases between them. The CDR3 totals 12 residues. In nucleotides, the CDR3 is TGCAGCGTTGGGGCGAGCGGAGAGACCCAGTACTTC. Its translation: CSVGASGETQYF. Filled out from reference TRBV29-1 and TRBJ2-5, the complete variable domain reads SAVISQKPSRDICQRGTSLTIQCQVDSQVTMMFWYRQQPGQSLTLIATANQGSEATYESGFVIDKFPISRPNLTFSTLTVSNMSPEDSSIYLCSVGASGETQYFGPGTRLLVL.

On this clone: This CDR3 is also generated by other DNA sequences in the sample. This chain links TRBV5-1 with TRBJ2-5, with D perhaps TRBD1 (6 bases). Trimming removed 1 base at V and 2 bases at J, with 15 bases between. CDR3 length equals 16 residues. CDR1 and CDR2 from the germline V gene are SGHRS and YFSETQ. CDR3 sequence reads: CASSLRVQGYQETQYF. In DNA, the CDR3 is TGCGCCAGCAGCTTGAGGGTTCAGGGGTATCAAGAGACCCAGTACTTC. Full variable domain (missing parts from reference TRBV5-1 and TRBJ2-5): KAGVTQTPRYLIKTRGQQVTLSCSPISGHRSVSWYQQTPGQGLQFLFEYFSETQRNKGNFPGRFSGRQFSNSRSEMNVSTLELGDSALYLCASSLRVQGYQETQYFGPGTRLLVL.